One and the same sample provided the 14 T cell receptor beta chains below, sequenced in a study of CD8 T cells in ankylosing spondylitis. Findings and limits, study-wide: For ankylosing spondylitis blood, a TCR beta motif of 7 or 8 highly homologous variants appeared characteristic.

No antigen is known for these receptors. TCRdb passed the 5' RACE reads through MiXCR, listing each CDR3 protein once. Here the sample spans 750,000 to 850,000 distinct CDR3 sequences, roughly 12% being singletons. Specimen: blood, either unsorted or a sorted T cell fraction (not recorded which). The receptors were sampled from a male donor with ankylosing spondylitis.

The table lists this clonotype with a few counts. The CDR3 spells CASSRRQFGYEQYF. The CDR3 bases are TGTGCCAGCAGCCGACGGCAGTTCGGCTACGAGCAGTACTTC. The V and J genes are TRBV5-6 and TRBJ2-7; D unresolved. Germline V gene sequence: CDR1 SGHDT, CDR2 YYEEEE. V gave up 4 bases and J gave up 3 bases, with 14 bases separating them. The CDR3 has 14 amino acids.

This clonotype was seen more than once but under ten times. This chain's CDR3 is CASSTQTWGTEAFF. The CDR3 DNA sequence: TGTGCCAGCAGCACCCAGACTTGGGGGACTGAAGCTTTCTTT. The chain is built from TRBV7-9 and TRBJ1-1; weak D call: TRBD1 (5 bases). Trimming pared 5 bases from V and 5 bases from J, leaving 15 bases between. This CDR3 has 14 amino acids. The germline V gene encodes CDR1 SEHNR and CDR2 FQNEAQ (reference sequence). The full variable domain, its missing parts supplied by reference TRBV7-9 and TRBJ1-1, is DTGVSQNPRHKITKRGQNVTFRCDPISEHNRLYWYRQTLGQGPEFLTYFQNEAQLEKSRLLSDRFSAERPKGSFSTLEIQRTEQGDSAMYLCASSTQTWGTEAFFGQGTRLTVV.

In this sample, this clonotype turned up a few times. This chain links TRBV27 with TRBJ2-2; 12 nucleotides align to TRBD2. Germline lookup yields CDR1 MNHEY and CDR2 SMNVEV (reference sequence). CDR3 size: 15 residues. Unmatched junction bases numbered 11, after V lost 7 bases and J lost 11 bases. CDR3 in amino acids: CASTPWGTSGRELFF. CDR3 DNA: TGTGCCAGCACCCCCTGGGGGACTAGCGGGCGAGAGCTGTTTTTT.

This clonotype was recorded a few times. The chain couples TRBV12-3 or TRBV12-4 to TRBJ2-5; TRBD1 matches at 8 bases. This CDR3 has 16 residues. Losses at the gene ends were 2 bases for V and 5 bases for J; bases not matched to a gene: 10. CDR3 loop: CASSLRSGGPGETQYF. CDR3 sequence (DNA): TGTGCCAGCAGTTTACGCTCAGGGGGCCCGGGGGAGACCCAGTACTTC.

In its sample, this clonotype was seen many times. The genes are TRBV20-1 and TRBJ2-2; no definite D call. Germline CDR1 is DFQATT and CDR2 is SNEGSKA (reference sequence). V shed 4 bases and J shed 4 bases, with 13 bases lying between them. This CDR3 region has 14 residues. Here the CDR3 reads CSAMDPRGTGELFF. The DNA for the CDR3 is TGCAGTGCTATGGACCCCCGAGGCACCGGGGAGCTGTTTTTT.

This clonotype was observed a handful of times. The chain carries TRBV20-1 and TRBJ2-5, with D perhaps TRBD1 or TRBD2 (5 bases each). The CDR3 contains 15 residues. The V gene's germline CDR1 is DFQATT and CDR2 SNEGSKA (reference sequence). Trimming cost V 0 bases and J 1 base, with 12 bases left between them. CDR3 loop: CSARDWGNGQETQYF. In DNA form, the CDR3 reads TGCAGTGCTAGAGATTGGGGGAACGGCCAAGAGACCCAGTACTTC.

V gene TRBV20-1 combines with J gene TRBJ2-7, with 10 bases lining up with TRBD1. Germline assignment: CDR1 DFQATT and CDR2 SNEGSKA (reference sequence). This CDR3 is 12 amino acids long. J gave up 5 bases and V 6 bases, and 4 bases lay outside the gene matches. CDR3 in amino acids: CSAADRGNEQYF. The CDR3 DNA reads TGCAGTGCCGCGGACAGGGGGAACGAGCAGTACTTC.

This clonotype was picked up many times. The V and J genes are TRBV6-5 and TRBJ2-7; TRBD2 matches 8 bases. The CDR3 length is 14 residues. Trimming took 0 bases from V and 5 from J; bases not matched to a gene: 3. The germline gives CDR1 MNHEY, CDR2 SVGAGI. The CDR3 loop reads CASSYSGTSDEQYF. The DNA of the CDR3 is TGTGCCAGCAGTTACTCGGGGACTAGTGACGAGCAGTACTTC.

This clonotype was picked up many times. This rearrangement joins TRBV4-3 to TRBJ1-2; D is perhaps TRBD1 (5 bases). This CDR3 spans 16 amino acids. CDR1 and CDR2 (germline): LGHNA, YSLEER. Deletions cut 0 bases from V and 7 bases from J, with 18 bases between. CDR3: CASSQDTQGGVGGYTF. The CDR3 bases are TGCGCCAGCAGCCAAGATACGCAGGGAGGGGTCGGTGGCTACACCTTC.

The chain recombines TRBV28 with TRBJ2-7, with D possibly TRBD2 on 6 matching bases. The CDR3 spans 13 residues. The ends were cut back, 6 bases at V and 4 bases at J, with 13 bases in the middle. The germline V gene has CDR1 MDHEN and CDR2 SYDVKM. The DNA for the CDR3 is TGTGCCAGCAGAAAGCGGGTCCGATACGAGCAGTACTTC. Its protein product is CASRKRVRYEQYF.

This clonotype was detected only a few times. This chain links TRBV20-1 with TRBJ2-1; D remains unclear. CDR1 is DFQATT and CDR2 is SNEGSKA in the germline V gene (reference sequence). The V end lost 3 bases, the J end lost 2 bases, and 8 bases lay between the germline ends. The CDR3 runs to 13 residues. CDR3 region: CSARSVAYNEQFF. DNA for the CDR3: TGCAGTGCTAGGTCAGTGGCCTACAATGAGCAGTTCTTC.

This clonotype has just a few counts. The V gene is TRBV10-3, the J gene TRBJ2-6; no definite D call. Germline CDR1 and CDR2: ENHRY and SYGVKD. Trimming shortened V by 4 bases and J by 0 bases, and 4 bases separated the two germline ends. The CDR3 has 14 residues. The CDR3 DNA follows: TGTGCCATCAGTGCCATCTCTGGGGCCAACGTCCTGACTTTC. This codes for CAISAISGANVLTF.

This clonotype showed up just a few times. The V call is TRBV18, the J call TRBJ2-2, with a tentative D call TRBD2 (6 bases). The germline gives CDR1 KGHSH, CDR2 LQKENI. The CDR3 is 15 residues long. The V end was cut by 3 bases, the J end by 0 bases, with 8 bases between. The CDR3 protein is CASSPDYTNTGELFF. DNA of the CDR3: TGTGCCAGCTCACCGGACTATACGAACACCGGGGAGCTGTTTTTT. Full variable domain (outside the CDR3, taken from reference TRBV18 and TRBJ2-2): NAGVMQNPRHLVRRRGQEARLRCSPMKGHSHVYWYRQLPEEGLKFMVYLQKENIIDESGMPKERFSAEFPKEGPSILRIQQVVRGDSAAYFCASSPDYTNTGELFFGEGSRLTVL.

The V and J genes are TRBV4-1 and TRBJ2-7; no definite D call. CDR1 MGHRA and CDR2 YSYEKL come from the germline V gene. The CDR3 consists of 15 residues. The V gene lost 4 bases and the J gene lost 3 bases, with 16 bases spanning the gap. Written as DNA, the CDR3 is TGCGCCAGCAGCCGGATGGCAGAGGAGTTCTACGAGCAGTACTTC. It codes for CASSRMAEEFYEQYF.